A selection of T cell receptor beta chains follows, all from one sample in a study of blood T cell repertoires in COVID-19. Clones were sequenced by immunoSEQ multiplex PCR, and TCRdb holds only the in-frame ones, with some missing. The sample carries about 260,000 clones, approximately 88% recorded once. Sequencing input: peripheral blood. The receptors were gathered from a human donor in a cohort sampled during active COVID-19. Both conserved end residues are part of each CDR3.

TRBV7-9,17,CASSLFRAGYSNQPQHF
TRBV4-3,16,CASSRTGYGRREKLFF
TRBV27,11,CASERGGRAFF
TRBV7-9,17,CASSYEMGLSSSYEQYF
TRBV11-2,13,CASSLDLAEGQFF
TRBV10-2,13,CASSEPGYYDYTF
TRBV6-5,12,CASSPVDRVETF
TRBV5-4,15,CASSLLAGMNTEAFF
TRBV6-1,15,CASSDETGGSYGYTF
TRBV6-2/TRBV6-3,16,CASRYSESRGNQPQHF
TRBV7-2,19,CASSLEGDLGPPDNSPLHF
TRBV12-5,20,CASGLVLSDTLAGVPYEQYF
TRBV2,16,CASSELGGPGTGELFF
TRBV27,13,CASRGVESSPLHF
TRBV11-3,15,CASSWGQSSGNTIYF
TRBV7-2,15,CASSWVYSNREGQYF